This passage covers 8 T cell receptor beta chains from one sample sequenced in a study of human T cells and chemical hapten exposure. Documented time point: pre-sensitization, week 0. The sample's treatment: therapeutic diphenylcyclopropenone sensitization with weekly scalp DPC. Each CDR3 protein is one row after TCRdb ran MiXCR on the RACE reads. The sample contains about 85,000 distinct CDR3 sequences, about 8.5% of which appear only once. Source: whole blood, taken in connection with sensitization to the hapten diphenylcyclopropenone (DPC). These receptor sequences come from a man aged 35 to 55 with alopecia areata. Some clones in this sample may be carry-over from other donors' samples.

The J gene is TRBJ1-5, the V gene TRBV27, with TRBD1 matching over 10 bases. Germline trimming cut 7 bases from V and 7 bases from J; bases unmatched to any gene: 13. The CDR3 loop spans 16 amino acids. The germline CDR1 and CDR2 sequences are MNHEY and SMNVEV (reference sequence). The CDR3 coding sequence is TGTGCCAGCACACCAACCGGGACAGGGGTCGGGCAGCCCCAGCATTTT. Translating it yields CASTPTGTGVGQPQHF.

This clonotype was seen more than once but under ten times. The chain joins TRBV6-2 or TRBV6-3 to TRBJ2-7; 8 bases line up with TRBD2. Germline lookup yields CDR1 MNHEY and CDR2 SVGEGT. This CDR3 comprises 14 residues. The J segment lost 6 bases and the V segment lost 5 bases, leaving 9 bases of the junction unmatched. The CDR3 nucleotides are TGTGCCAGCAGTGCTGCGGGACTAGGGGGCGAGCAGTACTTC. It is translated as CASSAAGLGGEQYF.

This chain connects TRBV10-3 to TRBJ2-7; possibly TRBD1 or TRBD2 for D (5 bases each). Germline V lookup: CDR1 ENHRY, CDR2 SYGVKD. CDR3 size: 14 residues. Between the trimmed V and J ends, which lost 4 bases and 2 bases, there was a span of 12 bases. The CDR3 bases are TGTGCCATCAGTGCGGGGCCTGATCCCTACGAGCAGTACTTC. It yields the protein CAISAGPDPYEQYF.

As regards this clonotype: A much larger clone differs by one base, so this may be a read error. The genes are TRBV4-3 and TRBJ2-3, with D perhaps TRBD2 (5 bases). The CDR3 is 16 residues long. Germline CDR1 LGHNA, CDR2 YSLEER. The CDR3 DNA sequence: TGCGCCAGCAGCCCCACCGGAGCGGAAAGCACAGATATGCAGTATTTT. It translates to CASSPTGAESTDMQYF.

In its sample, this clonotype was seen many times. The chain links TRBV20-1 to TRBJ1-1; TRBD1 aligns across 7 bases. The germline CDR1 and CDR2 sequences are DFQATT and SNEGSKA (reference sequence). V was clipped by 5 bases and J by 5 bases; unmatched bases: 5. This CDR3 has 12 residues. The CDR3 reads CSAGGTETEAFF. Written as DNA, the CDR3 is TGCAGTGCTGGAGGGACAGAAACTGAAGCTTTCTTT.

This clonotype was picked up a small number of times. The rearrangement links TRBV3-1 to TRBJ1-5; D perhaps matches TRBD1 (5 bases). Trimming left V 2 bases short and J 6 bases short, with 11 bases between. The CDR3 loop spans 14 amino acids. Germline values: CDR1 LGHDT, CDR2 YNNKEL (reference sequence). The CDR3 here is CASSQMLRGQPQHF. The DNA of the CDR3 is TGTGCCAGCAGCCAAATGTTAAGGGGTCAGCCCCAGCATTTT.

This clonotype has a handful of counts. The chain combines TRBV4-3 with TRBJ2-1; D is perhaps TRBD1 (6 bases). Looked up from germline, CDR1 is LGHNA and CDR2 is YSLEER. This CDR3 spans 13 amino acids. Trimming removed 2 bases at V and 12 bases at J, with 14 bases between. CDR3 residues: CASSQMLQGGQFF. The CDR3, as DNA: TGCGCCAGCAGCCAAATGTTACAGGGTGGGCAGTTCTTC.

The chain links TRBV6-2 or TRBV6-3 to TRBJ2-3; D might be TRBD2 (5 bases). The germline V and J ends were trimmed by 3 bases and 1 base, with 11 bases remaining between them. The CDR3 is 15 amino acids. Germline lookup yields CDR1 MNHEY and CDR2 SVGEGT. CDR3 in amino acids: CASSYRRSGTDTQYF. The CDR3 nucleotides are TGTGCCAGCAGTTATCGGAGGAGCGGCACAGATACGCAGTATTTT.